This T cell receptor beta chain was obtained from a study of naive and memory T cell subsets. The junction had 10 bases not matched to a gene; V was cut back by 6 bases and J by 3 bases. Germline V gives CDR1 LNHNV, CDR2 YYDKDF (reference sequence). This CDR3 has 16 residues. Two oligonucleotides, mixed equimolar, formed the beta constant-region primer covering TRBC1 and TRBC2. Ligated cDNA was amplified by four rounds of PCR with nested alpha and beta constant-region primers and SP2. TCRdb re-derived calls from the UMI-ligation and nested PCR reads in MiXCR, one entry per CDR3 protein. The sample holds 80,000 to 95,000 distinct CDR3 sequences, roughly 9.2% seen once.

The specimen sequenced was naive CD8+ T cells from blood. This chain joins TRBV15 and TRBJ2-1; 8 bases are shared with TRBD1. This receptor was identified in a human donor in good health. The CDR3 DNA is TGTGCCACCAGTCGCGAGCGGACAGGGATCTACAATGAGCAGTTCTTC. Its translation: CATSRERTGIYNEQFF.